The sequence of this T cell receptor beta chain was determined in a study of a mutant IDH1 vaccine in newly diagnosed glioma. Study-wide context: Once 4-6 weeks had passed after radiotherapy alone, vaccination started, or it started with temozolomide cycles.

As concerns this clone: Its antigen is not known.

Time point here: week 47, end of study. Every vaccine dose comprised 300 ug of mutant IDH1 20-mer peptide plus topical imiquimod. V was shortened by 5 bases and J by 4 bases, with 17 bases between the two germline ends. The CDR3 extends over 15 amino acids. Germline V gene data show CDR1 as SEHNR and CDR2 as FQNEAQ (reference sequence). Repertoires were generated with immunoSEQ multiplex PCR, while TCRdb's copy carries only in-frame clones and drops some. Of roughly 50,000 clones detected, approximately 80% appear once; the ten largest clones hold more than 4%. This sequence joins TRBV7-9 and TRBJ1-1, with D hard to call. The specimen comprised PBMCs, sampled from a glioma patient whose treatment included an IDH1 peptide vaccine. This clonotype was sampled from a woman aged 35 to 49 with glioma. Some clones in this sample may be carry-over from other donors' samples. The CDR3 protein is CASSAMGTVGTEAFF. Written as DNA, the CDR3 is TGTGCCAGCAGCGCAATGGGCACAGTTGGCACTGAAGCTTTCTTT.